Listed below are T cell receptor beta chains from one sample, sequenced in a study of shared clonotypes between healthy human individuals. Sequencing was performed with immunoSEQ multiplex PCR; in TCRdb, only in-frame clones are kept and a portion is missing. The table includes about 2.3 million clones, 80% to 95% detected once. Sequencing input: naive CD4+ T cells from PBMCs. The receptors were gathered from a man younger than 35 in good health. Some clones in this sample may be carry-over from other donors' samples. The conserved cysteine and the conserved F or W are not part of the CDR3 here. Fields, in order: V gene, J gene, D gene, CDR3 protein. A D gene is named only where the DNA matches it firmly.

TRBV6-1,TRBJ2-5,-,ASNHMSAQETQY
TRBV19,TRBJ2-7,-,ASSMRRAQGEQY
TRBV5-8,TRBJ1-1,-,ASSFNTGTSNTEAF
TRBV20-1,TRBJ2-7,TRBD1,SAVRGLEQY
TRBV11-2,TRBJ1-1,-,ASSSTPPDRATMRAF
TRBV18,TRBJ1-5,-,ASSSQENQPQH
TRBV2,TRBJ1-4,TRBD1,ASSYRGPTNEKLF
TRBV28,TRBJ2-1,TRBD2,ASSGGLAGGPSYNEQF
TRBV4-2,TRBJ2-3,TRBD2,ASSQEAGGTGSTDTQY
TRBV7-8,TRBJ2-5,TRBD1,ASSLADRGRLETQY
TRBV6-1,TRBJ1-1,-,ASSVYSSRGTEAF
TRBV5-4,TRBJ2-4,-,ASSSGTSTRAKNIQY
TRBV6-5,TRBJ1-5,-,ASQSRQYSNQPQH
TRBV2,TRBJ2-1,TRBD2,ASSDTALAGVLNEQF
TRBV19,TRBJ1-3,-,ASREAGGNTIY
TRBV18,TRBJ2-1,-,ASADYFSSYNEQF